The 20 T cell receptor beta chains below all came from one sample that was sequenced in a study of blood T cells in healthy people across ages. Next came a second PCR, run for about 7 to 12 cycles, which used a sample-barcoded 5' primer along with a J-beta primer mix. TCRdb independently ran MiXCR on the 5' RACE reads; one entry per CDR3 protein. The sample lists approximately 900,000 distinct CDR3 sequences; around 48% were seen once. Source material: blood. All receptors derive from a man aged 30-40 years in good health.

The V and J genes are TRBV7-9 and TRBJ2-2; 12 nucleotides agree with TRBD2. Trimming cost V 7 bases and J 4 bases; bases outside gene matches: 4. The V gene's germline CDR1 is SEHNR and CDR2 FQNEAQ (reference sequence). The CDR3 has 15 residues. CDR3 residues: CASMTSGSFTGELFF. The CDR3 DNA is TGTGCCAGCATGACTAGCGGGAGTTTCACCGGGGAGCTGTTTTTT.

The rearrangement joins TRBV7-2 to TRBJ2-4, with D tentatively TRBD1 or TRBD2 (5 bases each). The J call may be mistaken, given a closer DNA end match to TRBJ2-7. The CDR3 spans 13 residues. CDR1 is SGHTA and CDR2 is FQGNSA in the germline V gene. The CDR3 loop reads CASTGTESYEQYF. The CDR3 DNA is TGTGCCAGCACCGGGACGGAATCCTACGAGCAGTACTTC.

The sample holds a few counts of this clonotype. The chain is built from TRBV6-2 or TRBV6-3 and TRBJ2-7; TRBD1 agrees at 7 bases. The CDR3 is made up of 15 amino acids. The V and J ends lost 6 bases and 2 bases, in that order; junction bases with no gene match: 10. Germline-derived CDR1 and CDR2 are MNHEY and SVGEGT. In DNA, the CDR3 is TGTGCCAGCAGCCGCTACGGGACAGCTGCCTACGAGCAGTACTTC. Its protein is CASSRYGTAAYEQYF.

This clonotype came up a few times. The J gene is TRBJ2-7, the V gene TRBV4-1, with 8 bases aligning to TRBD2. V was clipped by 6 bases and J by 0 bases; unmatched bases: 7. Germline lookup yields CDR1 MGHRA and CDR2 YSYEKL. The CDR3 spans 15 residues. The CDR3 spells CASRPLAGGSYEQYF. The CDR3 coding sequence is TGCGCCAGCAGGCCTCTCGCGGGGGGCTCCTACGAGCAGTACTTC.

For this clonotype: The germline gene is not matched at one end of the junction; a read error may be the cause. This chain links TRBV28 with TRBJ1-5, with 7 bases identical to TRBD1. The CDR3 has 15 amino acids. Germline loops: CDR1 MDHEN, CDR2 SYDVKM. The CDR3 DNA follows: TGTGCCAGCAGTACCCCCTCGACAGGGCATCAGCCCCACCATTTT. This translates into CASSTPSTGHQPHHF.

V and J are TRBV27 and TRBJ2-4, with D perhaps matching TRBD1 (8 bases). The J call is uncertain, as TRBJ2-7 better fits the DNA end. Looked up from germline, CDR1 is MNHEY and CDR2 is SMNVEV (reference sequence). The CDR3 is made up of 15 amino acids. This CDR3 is CASSSAGQDTYEQYF. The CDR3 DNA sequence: TGTGCCAGCAGTTCAGCGGGACAGGACACCTACGAGCAGTACTTC.

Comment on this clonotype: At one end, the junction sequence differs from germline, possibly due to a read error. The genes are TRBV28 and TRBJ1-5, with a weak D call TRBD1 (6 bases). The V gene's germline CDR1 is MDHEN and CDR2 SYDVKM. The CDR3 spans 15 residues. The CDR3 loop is CASSSDRLSNQLQHF. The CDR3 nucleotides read TGTGCCAGCAGTTCCGACAGGCTTAGCAATCAGCTCCAGCATTTT.

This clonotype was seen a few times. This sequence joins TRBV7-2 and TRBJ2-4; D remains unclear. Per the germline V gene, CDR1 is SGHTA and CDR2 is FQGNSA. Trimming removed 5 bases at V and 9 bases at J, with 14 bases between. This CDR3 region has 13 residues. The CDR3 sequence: CASSRPDGPIQYF. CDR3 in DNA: TGTGCCAGCAGCCGACCCGACGGCCCCATTCAGTACTTC.

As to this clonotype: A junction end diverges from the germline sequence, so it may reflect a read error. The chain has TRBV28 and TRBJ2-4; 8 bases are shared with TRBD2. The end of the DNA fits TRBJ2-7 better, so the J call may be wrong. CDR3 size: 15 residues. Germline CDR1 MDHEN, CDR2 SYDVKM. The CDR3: CTSSQLTSANYEQYF. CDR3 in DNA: TGTACCAGCAGTCAATTGACTAGCGCTAACTACGAGCAGTACTTC.

The chain's CDR3 is CASSLFPQDRGGAFF. The CDR3 DNA is TGTGCCAGCAGCTTATTCCCCCAAGACAGGGGCGGAGCTTTCTTT. The rearrangement links TRBV11-1 to TRBJ1-1; TRBD1 agrees at 8 bases. With V trimmed by 2 bases and J by 10 bases, 12 bases remained unmatched. The germline gives CDR1 SGHAT, CDR2 FQDESV (reference sequence). This CDR3 spans 15 amino acids.

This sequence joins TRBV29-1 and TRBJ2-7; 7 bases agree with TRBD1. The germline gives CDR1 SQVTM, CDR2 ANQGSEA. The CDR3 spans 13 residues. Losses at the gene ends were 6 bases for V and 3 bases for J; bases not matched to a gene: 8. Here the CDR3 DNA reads TGCAGCGTAGTCAACAGGGGTTTCTACGAGCAGTACTTC. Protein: CSVVNRGFYEQYF.

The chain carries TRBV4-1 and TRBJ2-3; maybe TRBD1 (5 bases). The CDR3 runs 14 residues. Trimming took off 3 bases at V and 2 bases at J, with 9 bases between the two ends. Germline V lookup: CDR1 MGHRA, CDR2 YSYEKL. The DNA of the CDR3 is TGCGCCAGCAGCCACGGACATAACACAGATACGCAGTATTTT. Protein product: CASSHGHNTDTQYF.

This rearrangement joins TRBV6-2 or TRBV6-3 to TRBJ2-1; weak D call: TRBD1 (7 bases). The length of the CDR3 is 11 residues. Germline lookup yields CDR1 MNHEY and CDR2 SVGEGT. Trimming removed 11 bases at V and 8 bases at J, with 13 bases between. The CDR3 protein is CAAEGAHEQFF. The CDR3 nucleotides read TGTGCCGCGGAGGGGGCACATGAGCAGTTCTTC.

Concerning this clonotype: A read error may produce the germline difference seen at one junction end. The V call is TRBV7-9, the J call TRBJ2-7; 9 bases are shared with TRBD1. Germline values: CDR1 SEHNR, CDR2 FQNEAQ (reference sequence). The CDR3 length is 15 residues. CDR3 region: CAGSLWDREYNEQYF. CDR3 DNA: TGTGCCGGCAGCTTATGGGACAGGGAGTACAATGAGCAGTACTTC.

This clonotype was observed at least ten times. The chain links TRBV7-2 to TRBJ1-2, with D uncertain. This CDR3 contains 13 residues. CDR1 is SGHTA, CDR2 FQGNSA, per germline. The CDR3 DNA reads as TGTGCTATTGACGCCTTGGGCAACTATGGCTACACCTTC. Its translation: CAIDALGNYGYTF.

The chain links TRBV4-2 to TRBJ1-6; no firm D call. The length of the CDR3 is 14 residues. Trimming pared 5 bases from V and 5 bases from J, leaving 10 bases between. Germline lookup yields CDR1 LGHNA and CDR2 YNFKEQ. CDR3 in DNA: TGTGCCAGCAGCGAGCATCGGAATAATTCACCCCTCCACTTT. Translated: CASSEHRNNSPLHF.

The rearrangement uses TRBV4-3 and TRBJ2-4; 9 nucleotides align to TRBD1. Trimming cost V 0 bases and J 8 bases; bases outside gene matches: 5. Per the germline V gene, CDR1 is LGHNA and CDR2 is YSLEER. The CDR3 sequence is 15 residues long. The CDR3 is CASSQEGGQGDIQYF. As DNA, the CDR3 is TGCGCCAGCAGCCAAGAGGGGGGACAGGGCGACATTCAGTACTTC.

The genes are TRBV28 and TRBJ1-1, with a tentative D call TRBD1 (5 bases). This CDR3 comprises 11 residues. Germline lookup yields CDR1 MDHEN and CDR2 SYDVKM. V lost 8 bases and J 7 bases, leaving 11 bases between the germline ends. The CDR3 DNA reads TGTGCCAGCCGGGGGGGAGTTGAAGCTTTCTTT. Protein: CASRGGVEAFF.

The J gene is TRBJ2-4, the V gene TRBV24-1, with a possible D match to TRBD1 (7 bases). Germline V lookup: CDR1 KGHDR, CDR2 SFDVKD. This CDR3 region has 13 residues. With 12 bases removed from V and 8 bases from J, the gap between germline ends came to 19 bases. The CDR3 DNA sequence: TGTGCCGCGGGGCCGACAGGGATTGACATTCAGTACTTC. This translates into CAAGPTGIDIQYF.

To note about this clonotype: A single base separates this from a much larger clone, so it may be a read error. CDR3 nucleotides: TGTGCCAGCAGATCGAACCCCAATGAGCAGTACTTC. Encoded protein: CASRSNPNEQYF. The gene calls are TRBV6-2 or TRBV6-3 and TRBJ2-5, with D uncertain. The V end was cut by 6 bases, the J end by 11 bases, with 16 bases between. Germline lookup yields CDR1 MNHEY and CDR2 SVGEGT. The CDR3 runs to 12 residues.